Listed here are 3 T cell receptor beta chains from one sample, sequenced in a study of technical replicates of blood from several donors. The protocol was immunoSEQ multiplex PCR, while the TCRdb copy is restricted to in-frame clones and leaves out a portion. The sample holds under 80,000 clones; 90% to 95% are singletons and the top ten take roughly 0.26%. The sequenced sample was T cells isolated from PBMCs. The source is a human donor in good health.

The CDR3 is CASSWKGAGSPLHF. In nucleotides, the CDR3 is TGCGCCAGCAGCTGGAAGGGGGCTGGTTCACCCCTCCACTTT. This chain links TRBV5-1 with TRBJ1-6; the match to TRBD1 covers 7 bases. CDR1 is SGHRS, CDR2 YFSETQ, per germline. The CDR3 contains 14 residues. J was trimmed by 9 bases and V by 3 bases; bases with no gene match: 6.

This rearrangement joins TRBV9 to TRBJ2-1, with 10 bases fitting TRBD2. Germline V CDR1 and CDR2: SGDLS, YYNGEE. The CDR3 runs to 13 residues. V lost 5 bases to trimming and J lost 5 bases; unmatched junction nucleotides: 1. This CDR3 is CASSSGGHNEQFF. The CDR3 DNA reads TGTGCCAGCAGTAGCGGGGGGCACAATGAGCAGTTCTTC.

This sequence joins TRBV4-1 and TRBJ2-7; 9 bases match TRBD1. V was clipped by 4 bases and J by 0 bases; unmatched bases: 4. This CDR3 contains 15 residues. Germline V gene lookup returns CDR1 MGHRA and CDR2 YSYEKL. CDR3 DNA sequence: TGCGCCAGCAGCCGAGGACAGGGGACCTCCTACGAGCAGTACTTC. It specifies CASSRGQGTSYEQYF.